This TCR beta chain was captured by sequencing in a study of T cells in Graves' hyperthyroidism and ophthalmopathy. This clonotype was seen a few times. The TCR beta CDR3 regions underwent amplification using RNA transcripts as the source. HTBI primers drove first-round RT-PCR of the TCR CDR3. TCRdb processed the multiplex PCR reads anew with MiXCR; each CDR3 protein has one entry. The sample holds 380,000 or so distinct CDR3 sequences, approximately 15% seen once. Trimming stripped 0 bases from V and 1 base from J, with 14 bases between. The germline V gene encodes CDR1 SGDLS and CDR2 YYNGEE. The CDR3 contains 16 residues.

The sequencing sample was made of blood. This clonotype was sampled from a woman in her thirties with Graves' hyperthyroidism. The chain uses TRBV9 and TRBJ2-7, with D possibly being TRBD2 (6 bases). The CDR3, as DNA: TGTGCCAGCAGCGTAGGGGCCAGCGGGCTTTCCTACGAGCAGTACTTC. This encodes CASSVGASGLSYEQYF.